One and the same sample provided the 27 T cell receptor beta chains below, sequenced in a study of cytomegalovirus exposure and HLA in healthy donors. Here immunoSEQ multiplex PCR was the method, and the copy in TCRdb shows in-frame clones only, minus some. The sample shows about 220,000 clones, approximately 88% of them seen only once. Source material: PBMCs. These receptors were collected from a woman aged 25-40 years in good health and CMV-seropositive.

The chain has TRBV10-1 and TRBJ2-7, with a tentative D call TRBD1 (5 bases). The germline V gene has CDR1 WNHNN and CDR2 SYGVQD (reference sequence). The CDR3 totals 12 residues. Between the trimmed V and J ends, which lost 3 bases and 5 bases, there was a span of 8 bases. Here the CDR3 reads CASSDQGHEQYF. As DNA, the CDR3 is TGCGCCAGCAGTGACCAGGGCCACGAGCAGTACTTC.

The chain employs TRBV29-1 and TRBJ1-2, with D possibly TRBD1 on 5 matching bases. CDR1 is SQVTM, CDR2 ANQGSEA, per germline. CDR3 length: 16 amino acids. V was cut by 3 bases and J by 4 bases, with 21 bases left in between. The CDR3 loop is CSVEDGGWSGTYGYTF. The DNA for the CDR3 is TGCAGCGTTGAGGACGGGGGGTGGTCGGGGACCTATGGCTACACCTTC.

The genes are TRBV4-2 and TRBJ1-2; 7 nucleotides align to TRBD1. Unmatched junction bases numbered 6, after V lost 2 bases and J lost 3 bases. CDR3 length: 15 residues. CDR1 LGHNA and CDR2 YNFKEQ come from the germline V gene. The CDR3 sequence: CASSQPGTDDYGYTF. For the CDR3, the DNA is TGTGCCAGCAGCCAACCCGGGACAGATGACTATGGCTACACCTTC.

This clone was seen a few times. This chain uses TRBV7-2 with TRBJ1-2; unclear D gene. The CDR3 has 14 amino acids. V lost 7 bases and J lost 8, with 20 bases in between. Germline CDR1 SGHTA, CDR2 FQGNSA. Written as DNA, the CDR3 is TGTGCCAGCAATTCGGCGCGCCCGTCCGGCGGCTACACCTTC. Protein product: CASNSARPSGGYTF.

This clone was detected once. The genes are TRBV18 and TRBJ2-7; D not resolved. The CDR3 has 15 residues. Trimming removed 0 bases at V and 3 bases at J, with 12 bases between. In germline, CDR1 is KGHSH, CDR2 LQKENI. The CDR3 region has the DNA TGTGCCAGCTCACCACCTGCTTTGGCTAGCTACGAGCAGTACTTC. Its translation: CASSPPALASYEQYF.

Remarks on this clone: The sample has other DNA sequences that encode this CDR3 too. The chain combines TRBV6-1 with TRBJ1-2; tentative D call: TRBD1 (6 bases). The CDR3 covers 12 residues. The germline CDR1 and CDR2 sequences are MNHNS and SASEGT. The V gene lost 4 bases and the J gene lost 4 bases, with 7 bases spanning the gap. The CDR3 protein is CASSADSYGYTF. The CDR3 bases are TGTGCCAGCAGTGCGGACAGCTATGGCTACACCTTC.

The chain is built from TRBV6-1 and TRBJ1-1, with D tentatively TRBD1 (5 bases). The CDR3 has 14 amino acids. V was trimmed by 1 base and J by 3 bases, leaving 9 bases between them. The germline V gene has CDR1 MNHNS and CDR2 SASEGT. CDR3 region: CASSEGDGYTEAFF. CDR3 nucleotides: TGTGCCAGCAGTGAAGGGGACGGATACACTGAAGCTTTCTTT.

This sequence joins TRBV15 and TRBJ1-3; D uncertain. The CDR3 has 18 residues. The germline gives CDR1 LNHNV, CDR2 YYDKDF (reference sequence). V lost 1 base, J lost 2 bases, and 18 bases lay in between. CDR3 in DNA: TGTGCCACCAGCAGAGCGAGAAAACCAACAGTACCTGGAAACACCATATATTTT. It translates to CATSRARKPTVPGNTIYF.

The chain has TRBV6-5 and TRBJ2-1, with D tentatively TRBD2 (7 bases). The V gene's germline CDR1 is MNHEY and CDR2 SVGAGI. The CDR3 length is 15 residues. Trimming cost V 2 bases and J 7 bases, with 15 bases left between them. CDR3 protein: CASSYSLGGRNEQFF. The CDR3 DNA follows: TGTGCCAGCAGTTACAGCCTCGGGGGGCGTAATGAGCAGTTCTTC.

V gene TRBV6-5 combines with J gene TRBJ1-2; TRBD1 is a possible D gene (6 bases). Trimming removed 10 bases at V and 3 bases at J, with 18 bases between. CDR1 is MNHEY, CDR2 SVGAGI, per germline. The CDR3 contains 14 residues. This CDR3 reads CAIKNSGAHYGYTF. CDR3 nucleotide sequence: TGTGCCATCAAGAACTCAGGGGCTCACTATGGCTACACCTTC.

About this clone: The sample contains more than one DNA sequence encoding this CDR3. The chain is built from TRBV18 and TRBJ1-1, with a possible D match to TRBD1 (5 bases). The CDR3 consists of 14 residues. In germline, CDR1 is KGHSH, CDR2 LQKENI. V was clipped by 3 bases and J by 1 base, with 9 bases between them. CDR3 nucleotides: TGTGCCAGCTCACCGGACACACGGAACACTGAAGCTTTCTTT. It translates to CASSPDTRNTEAFF.

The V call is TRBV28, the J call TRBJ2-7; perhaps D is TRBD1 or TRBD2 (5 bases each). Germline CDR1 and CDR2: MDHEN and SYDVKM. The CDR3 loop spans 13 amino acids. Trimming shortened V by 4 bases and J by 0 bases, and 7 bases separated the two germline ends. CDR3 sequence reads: CASSSGASYEQYF. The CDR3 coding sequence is TGTGCCAGCAGTTCCGGGGCCTCCTACGAGCAGTACTTC.

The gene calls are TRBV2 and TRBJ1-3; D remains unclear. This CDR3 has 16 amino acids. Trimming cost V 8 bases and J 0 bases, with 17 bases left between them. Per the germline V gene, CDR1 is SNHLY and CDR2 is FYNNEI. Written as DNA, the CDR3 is TGTGCCAGCCTTAGGTCCGCCGAGAGCTCTGGAAACACCATATATTTT. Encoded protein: CASLRSAESSGNTIYF.

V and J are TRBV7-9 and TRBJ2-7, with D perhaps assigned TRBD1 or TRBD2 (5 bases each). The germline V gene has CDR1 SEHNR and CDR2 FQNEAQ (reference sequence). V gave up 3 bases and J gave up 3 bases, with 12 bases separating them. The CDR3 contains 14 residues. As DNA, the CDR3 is TGTGCCAGCAGCTTTATGGGGGACCTCTACGAGCAGTACTTC. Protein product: CASSFMGDLYEQYF.

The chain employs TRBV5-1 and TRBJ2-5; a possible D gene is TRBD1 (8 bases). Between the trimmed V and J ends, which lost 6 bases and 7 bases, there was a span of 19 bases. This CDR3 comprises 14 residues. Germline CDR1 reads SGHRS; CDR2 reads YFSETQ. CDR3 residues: CASTLTGGTGTQYF. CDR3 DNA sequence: TGCGCCAGCACCCTAACCGGGGGGACAGGGACCCAGTACTTC. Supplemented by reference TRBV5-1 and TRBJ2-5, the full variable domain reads KAGVTQTPRYLIKTRGQQVTLSCSPISGHRSVSWYQQTPGQGLQFLFEYFSETQRNKGNFPGRFSGRQFSNSRSEMNVSTLELGDSALYLCASTLTGGTGTQYFGPGTRLLVL.

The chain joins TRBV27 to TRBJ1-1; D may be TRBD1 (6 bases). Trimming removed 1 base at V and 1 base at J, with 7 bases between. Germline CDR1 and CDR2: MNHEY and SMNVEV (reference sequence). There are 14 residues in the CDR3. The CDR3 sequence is CASSLYRENTEAFF. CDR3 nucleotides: TGTGCCAGCAGTTTATACAGGGAGAACACTGAAGCTTTCTTT.

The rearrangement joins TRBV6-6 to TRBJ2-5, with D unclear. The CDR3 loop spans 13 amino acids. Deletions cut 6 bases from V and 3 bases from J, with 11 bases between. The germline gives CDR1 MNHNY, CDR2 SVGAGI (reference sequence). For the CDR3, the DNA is TGTGCCAGCAGGCCTATGATCGAAGAGACCCAGTACTTC. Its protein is CASRPMIEETQYF.

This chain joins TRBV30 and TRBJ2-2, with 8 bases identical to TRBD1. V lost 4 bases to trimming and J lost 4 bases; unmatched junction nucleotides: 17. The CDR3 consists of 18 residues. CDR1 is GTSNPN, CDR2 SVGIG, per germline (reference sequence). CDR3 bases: TGTGCCTGGACCCCGGGACAGGTCTTCTCGGGCGCCACCGGGGAGCTGTTTTTT. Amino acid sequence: CAWTPGQVFSGATGELFF.

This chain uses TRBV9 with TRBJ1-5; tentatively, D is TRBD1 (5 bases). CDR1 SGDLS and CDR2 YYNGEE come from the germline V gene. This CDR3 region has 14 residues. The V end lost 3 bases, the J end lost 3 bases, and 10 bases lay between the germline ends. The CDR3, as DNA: TGTGCCAGCAGCGGGGCGGGGGTCAATCAGCCCCAGCATTTT. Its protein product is CASSGAGVNQPQHF.

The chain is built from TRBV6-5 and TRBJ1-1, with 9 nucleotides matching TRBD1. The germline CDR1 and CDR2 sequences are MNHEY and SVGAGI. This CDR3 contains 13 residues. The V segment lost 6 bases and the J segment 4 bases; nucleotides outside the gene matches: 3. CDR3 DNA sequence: TGTGCCAGCAGAGGGACAGGGCTCACTGAAGCTTTCTTT. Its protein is CASRGTGLTEAFF.

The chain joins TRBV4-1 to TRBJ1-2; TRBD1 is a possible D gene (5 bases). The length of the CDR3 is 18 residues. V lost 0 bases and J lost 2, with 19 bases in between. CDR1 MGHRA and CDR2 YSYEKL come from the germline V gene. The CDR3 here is CASSQDTSSLGVNYGYTF. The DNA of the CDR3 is TGCGCCAGCAGCCAAGACACTAGCAGTCTGGGGGTGAACTATGGCTACACCTTC.

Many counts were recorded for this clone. The CDR3: CASTRDRYEQYF. CDR3 coding DNA: TGCGCCAGCACTCGGGACCGCTACGAGCAGTACTTC. This chain uses TRBV4-1 with TRBJ2-7; possibly TRBD1 or TRBD2 for D (5 bases each). CDR1 MGHRA and CDR2 YSYEKL come from the germline V gene. The germline V and J ends were trimmed by 7 bases and 3 bases, with 10 bases remaining between them. The CDR3 loop spans 12 amino acids.

CDR3 in DNA: TGTGCCAGCAAAGGACAGGTTTCTAACTATGGCTACACCTTC. It yields the protein CASKGQVSNYGYTF. The chain uses TRBV6-5 and TRBJ1-2; 7 bases are a match to TRBD1. This CDR3 has 14 residues. Germline V lookup: CDR1 MNHEY, CDR2 SVGAGI. V was clipped by 7 bases and J by 0 bases; unmatched bases: 5.

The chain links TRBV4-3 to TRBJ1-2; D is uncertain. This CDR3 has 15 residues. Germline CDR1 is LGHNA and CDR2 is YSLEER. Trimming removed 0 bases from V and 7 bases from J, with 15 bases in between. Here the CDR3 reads CASSQEPQSHIGYTF. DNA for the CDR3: TGCGCCAGCAGCCAAGAACCCCAAAGCCATATTGGCTACACCTTC.

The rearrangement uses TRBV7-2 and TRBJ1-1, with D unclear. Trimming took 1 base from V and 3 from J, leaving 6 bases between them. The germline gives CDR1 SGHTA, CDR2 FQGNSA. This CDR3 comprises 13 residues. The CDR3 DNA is TGTGCCAGCAGCTTAGTACGGGACACTGAAGCTTTCTTT. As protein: CASSLVRDTEAFF.

CDR3 amino acids: CASSLIGTAQGYQETQYF. The CDR3 bases are TGTGCCAGCAGTTTAATTGGGACAGCTCAGGGGTACCAAGAGACCCAGTACTTC. The chain carries TRBV27 and TRBJ2-5; the match to TRBD1 covers 7 bases. Germline CDR1 is MNHEY and CDR2 is SMNVEV (reference sequence). CDR3 length equals 18 residues. Unmatched junction bases numbered 12, after V lost 2 bases and J lost 0 bases.

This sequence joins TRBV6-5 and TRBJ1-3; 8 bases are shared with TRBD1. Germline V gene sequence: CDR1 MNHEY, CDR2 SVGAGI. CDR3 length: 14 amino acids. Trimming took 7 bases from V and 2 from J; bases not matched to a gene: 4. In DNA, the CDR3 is TGTGCCAGCAAGACAGGGGACGCTGGAAACACCATATATTTT. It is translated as CASKTGDAGNTIYF.